This is a list of T cell receptor beta chains from one sample in a study of T cells after posttransplantation cyclophosphamide. TCRdb keeps only in-frame clones here, not all; method: immunoSEQ multiplex PCR. Among about 32,000 clones listed, 90% to 95% were seen once. Sequencing used naive CD4+ T cells sorted from blood. The receptors here all came from a man in his thirties or forties in good health and a related stem cell transplant donor. The CDR3 runs from the conserved cysteine through the conserved F or W.

j_call v_call cdr3_aa
TRBJ1-6 TRBV7-6 CASSLGGGGLPLHF
TRBJ1-1 TRBV20-1 CSAGKEGFF
TRBJ1-6 TRBV7-6 CASSLGPRGGYNSPLHF
TRBJ1-1 TRBV6-1 CASSIIGLENTEAFF
TRBJ1-1 TRBV2 CASSVIDRGQTEAFF
TRBJ1-2 TRBV7-3 CASSQRGGKGYGYTF
TRBJ1-1 TRBV6-1 CASSERGANTEAFF
TRBJ2-5 TRBV29-1 CSVAGGGETQYF
TRBJ1-6 TRBV27 CASSAHRDRVWYSPLHF
TRBJ2-3 TRBV4-1 CASSQGPVDTQYF
TRBJ2-1 TRBV7-9 CASSEGPIGGRSSNEQFF
TRBJ2-2 TRBV6-1 CASSEVVRGITGELFF
TRBJ2-1 TRBV2 CASWGQGEFAYNEQFF
TRBJ2-3 TRBV9 CASSVTSQLLTDTQYF
TRBJ1-4 TRBV4-1 CASSQGQGPRGEKLFF
TRBJ2-5 TRBV7-9 CASSLFRETQYF
TRBJ2-5 TRBV23-1 CASSQPSEEEETQYF
TRBJ2-6 TRBV14 CASSLTGTGTGANVLTF
TRBJ2-3 TRBV2 CASRDRWGTDTQYF
TRBJ1-6 TRBV10-3 CAISQTGTGNSPLHF
TRBJ1-2 TRBV7-3 CASSSFPGQGGYTF
TRBJ1-1 TRBV6-5 CASNLEGTWAFF
TRBJ2-2 TRBV25-1 CASSNVGLNTGELFF
TRBJ2-7 TRBV29-1 CSVKTGLSYEQYF
TRBJ2-2 TRBV2 CASRPGGRTGELFF
TRBJ1-1 TRBV2 CASSLTQRNTEAFF
TRBJ1-5 TRBV18 CASSSKGQPGGQPQHF
TRBJ2-7 TRBV6-5 CASSPLPTGLVEQYF
TRBJ1-6 TRBV28 CANRGGSYNSPLHF
TRBJ2-6 TRBV19 CASSTNRAGANVLTF
TRBJ1-2 TRBV10-2 CASSDRRLLNYGYTF
TRBJ1-1 TRBV18 CASSPQGQGRLTEAFF
TRBJ2-5 TRBV6-1 CASSPGQGRQETQYF
TRBJ1-2 TRBV18 CASSPQGQGTYGYTF
TRBJ2-3 TRBV5-1 CASTWGTSGTDTQYF
TRBJ2-5 TRBV9 CASSPGTSGGAGETQYF
TRBJ1-2 TRBV5-1 CASSLEPNYGYTF
TRBJ2-7 TRBV7-3 CASSLRQGNEQYF
TRBJ2-2 TRBV2 CASRGLAGVLTGELFF
TRBJ2-2 TRBV9 CASSVVWDRGRTGELFF
TRBJ2-7 TRBV5-4 CASSITGGTYEQYF